This TCR beta chain appears in the sequencing data of a study of tumor and adjacent non-tumor tissue in lung cancer. Overall study context: Aged about 31 to 76 years, patients included 10 men and five or six women with stage I to III disease. Whole-study findings and limits: Tumor TCR diversity, when higher, was linked to shorter survival. Significantly higher TCR diversity was found in tumor than normal lung.

TCRbeta libraries were built with three rounds of nested PCR, modified from ARM-PCR. From the multiplex PCR reads, TCRdb called clonotypes with MiXCR, one entry per CDR3 protein. This sample carries 60,000 to 80,000 distinct CDR3 sequences, approximately 71% of them seen once, and the ten largest clones take 28%. The CDR3 loop spans 14 amino acids. In germline, CDR1 is DFQATT, CDR2 SNEGSKA (reference sequence). As to this clonotype: The antigen remains undetermined. Relative to the germline gene, one junction end is altered; a read error may explain this.

This sample's RNA came from whole unsorted tissue. This non-tumor lung sample came from over 3 cm beyond the tumor edge. This clonotype was sampled from a woman in her forties or fifties with non-small cell lung cancer. Sample: distant non-tumor lung tissue. J is TRBJ2-7 and V is TRBV20-1; D ambiguous. CDR3 region: CSVRREGMGYEQYF. CDR3 in DNA: TGCAGTGTTAGACGAGAAGGCATGGGCTACGAGCAGTACTTC.